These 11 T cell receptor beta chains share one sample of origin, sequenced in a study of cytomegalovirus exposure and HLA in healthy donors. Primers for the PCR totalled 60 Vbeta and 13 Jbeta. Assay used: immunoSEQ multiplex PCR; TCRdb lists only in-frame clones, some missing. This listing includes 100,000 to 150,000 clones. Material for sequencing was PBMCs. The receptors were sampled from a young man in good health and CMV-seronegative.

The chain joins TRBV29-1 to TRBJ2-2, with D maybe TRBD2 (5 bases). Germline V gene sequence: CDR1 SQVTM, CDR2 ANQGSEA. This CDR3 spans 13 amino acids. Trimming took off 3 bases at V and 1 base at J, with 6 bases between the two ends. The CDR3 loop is CSVDGKNTGELFF. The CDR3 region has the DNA TGCAGCGTTGACGGGAAGAACACCGGGGAGCTGTTTTTT.

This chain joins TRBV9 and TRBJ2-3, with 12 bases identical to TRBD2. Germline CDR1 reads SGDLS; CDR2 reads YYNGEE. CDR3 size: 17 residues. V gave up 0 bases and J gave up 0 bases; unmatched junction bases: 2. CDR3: CASSVGTSGASTDTQYF. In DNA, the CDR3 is TGTGCCAGCAGCGTAGGGACTAGCGGGGCTAGCACAGATACGCAGTATTTT.

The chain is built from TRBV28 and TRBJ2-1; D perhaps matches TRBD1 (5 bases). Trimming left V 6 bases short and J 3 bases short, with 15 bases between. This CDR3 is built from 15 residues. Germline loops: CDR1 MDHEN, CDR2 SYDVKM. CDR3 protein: CASRIQGLNYNEQFF. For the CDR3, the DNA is TGTGCCAGCAGAATTCAGGGCCTGAACTACAATGAGCAGTTCTTC.

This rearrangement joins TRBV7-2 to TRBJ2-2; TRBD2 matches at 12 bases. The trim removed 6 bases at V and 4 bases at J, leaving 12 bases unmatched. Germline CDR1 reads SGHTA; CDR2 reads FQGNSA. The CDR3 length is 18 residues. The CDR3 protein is CASSSARPSGRGTGELFF. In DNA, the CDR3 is TGTGCCAGCAGTTCCGCACGGCCTAGCGGGAGGGGCACCGGGGAGCTGTTTTTT.

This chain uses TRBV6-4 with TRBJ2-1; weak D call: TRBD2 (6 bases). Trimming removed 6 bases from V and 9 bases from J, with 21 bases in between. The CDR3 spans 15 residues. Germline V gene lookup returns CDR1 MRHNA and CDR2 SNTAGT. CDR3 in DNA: TGTGCCAGCAGCCGGGACTCCGTGGAGGTCGGTGAGCAGTTCTTC. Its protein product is CASSRDSVEVGEQFF.

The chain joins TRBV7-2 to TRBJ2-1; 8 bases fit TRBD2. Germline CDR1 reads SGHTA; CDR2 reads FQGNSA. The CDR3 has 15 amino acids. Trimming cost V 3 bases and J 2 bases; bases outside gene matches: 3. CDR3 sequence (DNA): TGTGCCAGCAGCTTTAGCGGGGCCGCCTACAATGAGCAGTTCTTC. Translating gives CASSFSGAAYNEQFF.

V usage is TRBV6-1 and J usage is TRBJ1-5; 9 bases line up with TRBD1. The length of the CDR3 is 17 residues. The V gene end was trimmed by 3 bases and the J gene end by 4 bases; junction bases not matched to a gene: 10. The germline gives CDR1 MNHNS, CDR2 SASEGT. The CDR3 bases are TGTGCCAGCAGTGACAATCCGGGACAGGGATTTAATCAGCCCCAGCATTTT. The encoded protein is CASSDNPGQGFNQPQHF.

CDR3 sequence reads: CASSQVTLINSPLHF. For the CDR3, the DNA is TGCGCCAGCAGCCAAGTAACTCTCATCAACTCACCCCTCCACTTT. The chain has TRBV4-3 and TRBJ1-6; D call uncertain. V lost 1 base and J lost 10, with 14 bases in between. Germline V gene data show CDR1 as LGHNA and CDR2 as YSLEER. CDR3 length: 15 amino acids.

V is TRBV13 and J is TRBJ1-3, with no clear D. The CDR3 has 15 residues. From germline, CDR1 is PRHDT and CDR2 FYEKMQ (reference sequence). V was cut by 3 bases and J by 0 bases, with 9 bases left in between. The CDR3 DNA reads TGTGCCAGCAGCTTGGGCTCCTTCTCTGGAAACACCATATATTTT. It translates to CASSLGSFSGNTIYF.

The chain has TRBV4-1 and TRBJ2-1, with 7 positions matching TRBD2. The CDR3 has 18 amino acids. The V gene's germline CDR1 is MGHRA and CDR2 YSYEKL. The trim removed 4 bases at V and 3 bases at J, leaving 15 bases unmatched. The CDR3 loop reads CASSRIPRDYALYNEQFF. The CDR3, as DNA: TGCGCCAGCAGCCGAATCCCACGGGACTATGCCCTCTACAATGAGCAGTTCTTC.

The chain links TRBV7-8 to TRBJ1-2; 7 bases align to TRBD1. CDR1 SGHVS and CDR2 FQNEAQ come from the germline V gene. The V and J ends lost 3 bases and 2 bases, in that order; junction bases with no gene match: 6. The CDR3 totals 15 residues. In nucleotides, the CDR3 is TGTGCCAGCAGCTTCCCGGGACAGACGAACTATGGCTACACCTTC. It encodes CASSFPGQTNYGYTF. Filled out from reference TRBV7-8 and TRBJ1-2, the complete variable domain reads GAGVSQSPRYKVAKRGQDVALRCDPISGHVSLFWYQQALGQGPEFLTYFQNEAQLDKSGLPSDRFFAERPEGSVSTLKIQRTQQEDSAVYLCASSFPGQTNYGYTFGSGTRLTVV.